The clone carrying this T cell receptor beta chain has only one observation. Some clones are missing from TCRdb's copy, which holds only in-frame ones; the method was immunoSEQ multiplex PCR. The sample yields around 100,000 clones, around nine tenths seen once. The data stem from a study of blood T cell repertoires in COVID-19. This CDR3 is 12 amino acids long. Germline trimming cut 8 bases from V and 9 bases from J; bases unmatched to any gene: 9. Per germline, CDR1 MNHEY and CDR2 SVGAGI. The V gene is TRBV6-5, the J gene TRBJ2-5; 7 bases are a match to TRBD2. The receptor was isolated from a man in his forties or fifties with active COVID-19. The sample comprised peripheral blood. This chain's CDR3 is CASGGGELAQYF. The DNA of the CDR3 is TGTGCCAGCGGGGGGGGTGAGCTGGCCCAGTACTTC.